The 30 T cell receptor beta chains in this list originate from one sample, sequenced in a study of cytomegalovirus exposure and HLA in healthy donors. Primers: 60 Vbeta forward and 13 Jbeta reverse. Only in-frame clones appear in the TCRdb table, and some are missing; sequencing was by immunoSEQ multiplex PCR. Seen here are some 160,000 clones, around 77% observed once, and the top ten hold approximately 2.5%. Source material: PBMCs. The receptors here all came from a man between 60 and 70 years old in good health and CMV-seronegative.

This chain's CDR3 is CASSHGSGSTDTQYF. The CDR3 DNA is TGCGCCAGCAGCCATGGTAGCGGTAGCACAGATACGCAGTATTTT. The rearrangement links TRBV4-1 to TRBJ2-3, with a tentative D call TRBD2 (6 bases). With 3 bases removed from V and 0 bases from J, the gap between germline ends came to 10 bases. CDR1 is MGHRA and CDR2 is YSYEKL in the germline V gene. This CDR3 region has 15 residues.

Worth noting for this clone: This CDR3 is also generated by other DNA sequences in the sample. V gene TRBV5-4 combines with J gene TRBJ2-7, with TRBD1 identical over 7 bases. From germline, CDR1 is SGHNT and CDR2 YYREEE (reference sequence). Trimming at V came to 0 bases and at J to 1 base, leaving 4 bases not matched to a gene. The CDR3 is made up of 15 amino acids. CDR3 nucleotides: TGTGCCAGCAGCTTGGCGCGACAGGGTTCCTACGAGCAGTACTTC. As protein: CASSLARQGSYEQYF.

On this clone: Relative to the germline gene, one junction end is altered; a read error may explain this. The V call is TRBV7-9, the J call TRBJ2-3; maybe TRBD1 (5 bases). This CDR3 is 16 amino acids long. The germline V gene has CDR1 SEHNR and CDR2 FQNEAQ (reference sequence). CDR3 nucleotides: TGTTCCAGCAGCTTAAGGCCGACAGATAGCACAGATACGCAGTATTTT. Amino acids: CSSSLRPTDSTDTQYF. Combining the CDR3 with reference TRBV7-9 and TRBJ2-3 gives the whole variable domain DTGVSQNPRHKITKRGQNVTFRCDPISEHNRLYWYRQTLGQGPEFLTYFQNEAQLEKSRLLSDRFSAERPKGSFSTLEIQRTEQGDSAMYLCSSSLRPTDSTDTQYFGPGTRLTVL.

This chain connects TRBV6-6 to TRBJ1-5, with 8 bases matching TRBD1. Germline V gene data show CDR1 as MNHNY and CDR2 as SVGAGI (reference sequence). Trimming cost V 7 bases and J 6 bases; bases outside gene matches: 11. The length of the CDR3 is 15 residues. The CDR3 DNA sequence: TGTGCCAGCATTAAAGGACAGGGTTCAACTCAGCCCCAGCATTTT. It translates to CASIKGQGSTQPQHF.

CDR3 DNA: TGTGCCAGCAGTTTATTGGCAGGAGGATCACCCCTCCACTTT. This translates into CASSLLAGGSPLHF. The rearrangement links TRBV27 to TRBJ1-6, with D hard to call. Germline V gene sequence: CDR1 MNHEY, CDR2 SMNVEV (reference sequence). The CDR3 runs to 14 residues. V lost 1 base, J lost 10 bases, and 11 bases lay in between.

The chain is built from TRBV29-1 and TRBJ1-1, with 10 bases lining up with TRBD1. Losses at the gene ends were 6 bases for V and 7 bases for J; bases not matched to a gene: 5. CDR1 and CDR2 from the germline V gene are SQVTM and ANQGSEA. The CDR3 totals 12 residues. The CDR3 loop reads CSVSTGGGEAFF. CDR3 bases: TGCAGCGTATCGACAGGGGGCGGTGAAGCTTTCTTT.

With respect to this clone: Its ends do not fully match the called genes, so a read error is possible. CDR3 loop: CASSGRTGTSDLNF. CDR3 DNA: TGTGCCAGCAGCGGTCGGACAGGGACCTCCGACCTCAACTTT. This chain connects TRBV9 to TRBJ1-6; 8 bases map to TRBD1. The CDR3 extends over 14 amino acids. Looked up from germline, CDR1 is SGDLS and CDR2 is YYNGEE.

The gene calls are TRBV29-1 and TRBJ1-6; TRBD1 matches 7 bases. Trimming took 6 bases from V and 8 from J; bases not matched to a gene: 7. Germline lookup yields CDR1 SQVTM and CDR2 ANQGSEA. This CDR3 region has 13 residues. The CDR3 DNA follows: TGCAGCGTCACCGACAGGGCGGATTCACCCCTCCACTTT. Translating gives CSVTDRADSPLHF.

Turning to this clone: One end of the junction is discordant with germline, which a read error may explain. The J gene is TRBJ1-1, the V gene TRBV6-1; a weak D match, TRBD1 (5 bases). This CDR3 has 12 residues. CDR1 MNHNS and CDR2 SASEGT come from the germline V gene. The CDR3 loop is CARSREPTEAFF. CDR3 nucleotide sequence: TGTGCCCGCAGCAGGGAACCCACTGAAGCTTTCTTT.

V gene TRBV4-3 combines with J gene TRBJ2-1; TRBD2 aligns across 10 bases. The CDR3 has 15 residues. With V trimmed by 3 bases and J by 5 bases, 4 bases remained unmatched. Germline-derived CDR1 and CDR2 are LGHNA and YSLEER. Here the CDR3 DNA reads TGCGCCAGCAGCCACGCTAGCGGGAGTGACAATGAGCAGTTCTTC. This encodes CASSHASGSDNEQFF.

This clone was counted between two and nine times. This chain connects TRBV15 to TRBJ1-1, with unresolved D. The CDR3 consists of 16 residues. Per germline, CDR1 LNHNV and CDR2 YYDKDF (reference sequence). The germline V and J ends were trimmed by 0 bases and 4 bases, with 15 bases remaining between them. The CDR3 nucleotides are TGTGCCACCAGCAGAGATTTTAACTCACGAGGCACTGAAGCTTTCTTT. Its protein is CATSRDFNSRGTEAFF.

The V call is TRBV6-5, the J call TRBJ2-5, with TRBD1 identical over 8 bases. CDR3 size: 13 residues. J was trimmed by 5 bases and V by 7 bases; bases with no gene match: 6. CDR1 is MNHEY, CDR2 SVGAGI, per germline. The CDR3 coding sequence is TGTGCCAGCAAAGGACAGGGTTGGGAGACCCAGTACTTC. This codes for CASKGQGWETQYF.

This CDR3 is CSGRTYSSEQYF. CDR3 DNA: TGCAGCGGTCGAACGTACTCAAGCGAGCAGTACTTC. The V and J genes are TRBV29-1 and TRBJ2-7; D unresolved. Germline loops: CDR1 SQVTM, CDR2 ANQGSEA. There are 12 residues in the CDR3. V shed 7 bases and J shed 6 bases, with 16 bases lying between them.

DNA of the CDR3: TGTGCCACCAGCCTCTTCGCCGGGGACTTAGCTTTCTTT. Its translation is CATSLFAGDLAFF. This rearrangement joins TRBV15 to TRBJ1-1; possibly TRBD1 for D (5 bases). Per the germline V gene, CDR1 is LNHNV and CDR2 is YYDKDF (reference sequence). The CDR3 covers 13 residues. V gave up 5 bases and J gave up 10 bases, with 17 bases separating them.

This clone was observed once. The chain joins TRBV7-9 to TRBJ1-3, with 9 bases lining up with TRBD1. This CDR3 region has 16 residues. Looked up from germline, CDR1 is SEHNR and CDR2 is FQNEAQ (reference sequence). J lost 2 bases, V lost 5 bases, and 7 bases had no gene match. CDR3 region: CASSPTGQGTGNTIYF. CDR3 coding DNA: TGTGCCAGCAGCCCGACTGGACAGGGGACTGGAAACACCATATATTTT.

As concerns this clone: Its ends do not fully match the called genes, so a read error is possible. The chain has TRBV5-6 and TRBJ2-2; TRBD2 aligns across 8 bases. Germline V lookup: CDR1 SGHDT, CDR2 YYEEEE. The CDR3 is 16 amino acids. The CDR3 DNA sequence: TGTGCCAGCAGCTTGGCCCACGGGGGGGCCACCGGGGAGCCGTTTTTT. Translation gives CASSLAHGGATGEPFF.

This chain joins TRBV5-6 and TRBJ2-5, with D uncertain. The germline V gene encodes CDR1 SGHDT and CDR2 YYEEEE. Trimming took off 1 base at V and 2 bases at J, with 9 bases between the two ends. The CDR3 consists of 14 residues. CDR3 loop: CASSLLSEQETQYF. The CDR3 bases are TGTGCCAGCAGCTTGTTATCCGAGCAAGAGACCCAGTACTTC.

Comment on this clone: At one end the junction does not follow the germline gene, possibly because of a read error. The chain carries TRBV7-9 and TRBJ2-7; 8 nucleotides match TRBD1. This CDR3 comprises 15 residues. The germline CDR1 and CDR2 sequences are SEHNR and FQNEAQ (reference sequence). The CDR3 region is CSSSLATGDPYEQYF. DNA of the CDR3: TGTTCCAGCAGCTTAGCGACAGGGGACCCCTACGAGCAGTACTTC.

The chain carries TRBV7-8 and TRBJ2-5, with 9 bases that match TRBD1. Germline V gives CDR1 SGHVS, CDR2 FQNEAQ. There are 20 residues in the CDR3. V trimming: 2 bases; J trimming: 1 base; junction bases outside the gene matches: 17. The CDR3 region has the DNA TGTGCCAGCAGCTTACCCGCAATGCCCCGGGACAGGGAACTCCAAGAGACCCAGTACTTC. Translation gives CASSLPAMPRDRELQETQYF.

This clone showed up just once. J is TRBJ2-5 and V is TRBV4-1; TRBD2 agrees at 9 bases. The J call could be wrong; TRBJ2-7 is a better fit for the DNA end. Germline loops: CDR1 MGHRA, CDR2 YSYEKL. The CDR3 spans 16 residues. The CDR3 nucleotides are TGCGCCAGCAGCCCCGATCCTAGCGGGACCTTCTACGAGCAGTACTTC. Its translation: CASSPDPSGTFYEQYF.

The rearrangement joins TRBV2 to TRBJ1-1; D unresolved. Germline-derived CDR1 and CDR2 are SNHLY and FYNNEI. The CDR3 totals 14 residues. The V and J ends lost 5 bases and 5 bases respectively, with 15 bases between them. CDR3 in amino acids: CASSPSGRSTEAFF. The DNA for the CDR3 is TGTGCCAGCAGTCCTTCCGGGAGAAGTACTGAAGCTTTCTTT.

The rearrangement links TRBV5-4 to TRBJ2-3; 8 nucleotides agree with TRBD2. V shed 0 bases and J 6 bases; nucleotides not matched to a gene: 9. Per the germline V gene, CDR1 is SGHNT and CDR2 is YYREEE (reference sequence). The CDR3 is 16 residues long. CDR3 amino acids: CASSLDGGVLGDTQYF. DNA for the CDR3: TGTGCCAGCAGCTTGGACGGGGGGGTCCTTGGCGATACGCAGTATTTT.

The chain links TRBV28 to TRBJ1-2, with 8 bases fitting TRBD1. This CDR3 is built from 15 residues. The germline V gene encodes CDR1 MDHEN and CDR2 SYDVKM. J was trimmed by 5 bases and V by 2 bases; bases with no gene match: 7. Written as DNA, the CDR3 is TGTGCCAGCAGTTTACAAGACAGGGGACGGTATGGCTACACCTTC. Residues: CASSLQDRGRYGYTF.

The chain recombines TRBV7-9 with TRBJ2-1, with 8 bases fitting TRBD2. The germline CDR1 and CDR2 sequences are SEHNR and FQNEAQ (reference sequence). The CDR3 covers 16 residues. Trimming removed 5 bases from V and 7 bases from J; junction bases left unmatched: 13. Here the CDR3 reads CASSHPGLSGGNEQFF. Written as DNA, the CDR3 is TGTGCCAGCAGCCACCCGGGACTGAGCGGGGGTAATGAGCAGTTCTTC.

This clone was observed a single time. V is TRBV25-1 and J is TRBJ2-5, with 13 positions matching TRBD2. CDR1 and CDR2 (germline): MGHDK, SYGVNS. The junction had 5 bases not matched to a gene; V was cut back by 2 bases and J by 5 bases. The CDR3 runs to 16 residues. The CDR3 DNA reads TGTGCCAGCAGTGAACCGGGACTAGCGGGGAAGGAGACCCAGTACTTC. Its translation is CASSEPGLAGKETQYF.

This clone was seen once. The chain couples TRBV6-6 to TRBJ2-5; 8 nucleotides align to TRBD1. Germline lookup yields CDR1 MNHNY and CDR2 SVGAGI (reference sequence). CDR3 length: 13 amino acids. With 4 bases clipped from V and 5 bases from J, the junction kept 3 bases outside the gene matches. Here the CDR3 DNA reads TGTGCCAGCAGTTCGACAGGGGAGGAGACCCAGTACTTC. Translating gives CASSSTGEETQYF.

V is TRBV9 and J is TRBJ2-1, with D possibly TRBD2 on 6 matching bases. The germline V gene has CDR1 SGDLS and CDR2 YYNGEE. There are 16 residues in the CDR3. Trimming pared 0 bases from V and 7 bases from J, leaving 17 bases between. CDR3 region: CASSVVPTGEVNEQFF. The DNA of the CDR3 is TGTGCCAGCAGCGTAGTCCCCACGGGAGAGGTTAATGAGCAGTTCTTC.

The chain uses TRBV10-1 and TRBJ2-5; no clear D. The J call could be wrong; TRBJ2-7 is a better fit for the DNA end. The length of the CDR3 is 13 residues. Germline lookup yields CDR1 WNHNN and CDR2 SYGVQD (reference sequence). In nucleotides, the CDR3 is TGCGCCAGCAGTGAGGTGGTCTCCTACGAGCAGTACTTC. Residues: CASSEVVSYEQYF.

CDR3 sequence (DNA): TGTGCCAGCAGCTTAGGATCCGGGACTAGCGTACAAGAGACCCAGTACTTC. This gives the protein CASSLGSGTSVQETQYF. This chain uses TRBV7-9 with TRBJ2-5, with 10 bases identical to TRBD2. The CDR3 totals 17 residues. Looked up from germline, CDR1 is SEHNR and CDR2 is FQNEAQ (reference sequence). The trim removed 1 base at V and 2 bases at J, leaving 7 bases unmatched.

The chain employs TRBV10-1 and TRBJ2-7, with a possible D match to TRBD1 (5 bases). Germline CDR1 WNHNN, CDR2 SYGVQD (reference sequence). V dropped 2 bases and J dropped 3 bases, with 11 bases sitting between them. The CDR3 is 14 amino acids. The CDR3 loop reads CASSETGRIYEQYF. CDR3 nucleotide sequence: TGCGCCAGCAGTGAGACAGGCCGTATCTACGAGCAGTACTTC.